This TCR beta chain was recorded in a study of identical twins. TCRdb re-derived calls from the 5' RACE reads in MiXCR, one entry per CDR3 protein. Among some 300,000 distinct CDR3 sequences listed, approximately 13% were seen once. The sample holds many counts of this clonotype. This CDR3 is 14 amino acids long. Trimming cost V 3 bases and J 1 base, with 10 bases left between them. These data also formed part of another study, on yellow fever vaccine responses in identical twins.

V usage is TRBV12-3 or TRBV12-4 and J usage is TRBJ2-7; D may be TRBD2 (5 bases). The specimen was CD8+ T cells sorted from blood. The receptor was derived from a woman aged 18 to 35 in good health. The chain's CDR3 is CASSFRTSSYEQYF. DNA of the CDR3: TGTGCCAGCAGTTTCCGGACTTCGTCCTACGAGCAGTACTTC.